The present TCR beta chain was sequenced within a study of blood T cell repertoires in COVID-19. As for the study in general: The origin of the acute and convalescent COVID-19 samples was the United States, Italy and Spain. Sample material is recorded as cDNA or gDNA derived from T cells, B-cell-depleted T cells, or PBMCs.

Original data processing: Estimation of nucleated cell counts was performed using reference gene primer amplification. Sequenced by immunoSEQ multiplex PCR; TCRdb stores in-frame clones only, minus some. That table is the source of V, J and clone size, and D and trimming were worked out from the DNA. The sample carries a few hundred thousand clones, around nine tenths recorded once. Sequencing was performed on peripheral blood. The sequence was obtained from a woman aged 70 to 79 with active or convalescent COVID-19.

The CDR3 DNA reads as TGTGCCAGCAGTTACTCGGCAGGCCCCTATGGCTACACCTTC. Translated, it gives CASSYSAGPYGYTF. The V and J genes are TRBV6-2 or TRBV6-3 and TRBJ1-2; D is unclear. The CDR3 contains 14 residues. Germline V gene data show CDR1 as MNHEY and CDR2 as SVGEGT. V gave up 0 bases and J gave up 4 bases, with 9 bases separating them.